This TCR beta chain was identified in a study of blood T cell repertoires in COVID-19. Study information: Samples representing acute and convalescent COVID-19 were sourced from the United States, Italy and Spain. T cells, B-cell-depleted T cells, or PBMCs provided the cDNA or gDNA that served as material.

Original processing notes: Researchers report that nucleated cell counts were estimated from reference gene primer amplification. Assay: immunoSEQ multiplex PCR; the TCRdb copy retains only in-frame clones and omits some. That table furnishes V, J and clone size, whereas the DNA furnished D and trimming. This sample carries approximately 130,000 clones, around three quarters of them seen once, and the ten largest clones take 10% to 12%. This clone has just a few counts. The source is a human donor in a cohort sampled during active COVID-19. Sequenced: peripheral blood.

Here the CDR3 DNA reads TGTGCCAGCAGCTTAGCCGCGGAGACAGGACCCATTCAAGAGACCCAGTACTTC. The encoded protein is CASSLAAETGPIQETQYF. This rearrangement joins TRBV7-8 to TRBJ2-5; a possible D gene is TRBD1 (6 bases). This CDR3 is built from 18 residues. CDR1 SGHVS and CDR2 FQNEAQ come from the germline V gene. V was pared by 0 bases and J by 2 bases, with 19 bases between.